The rows below give T cell receptor beta chains drawn from one sample of a study of shared clonotypes between healthy human individuals. Here immunoSEQ multiplex PCR was the method, and the copy in TCRdb shows in-frame clones only, minus some. Of a few million clones in the sample, 93% are singletons; the top ten hold roughly 0.36%. Sample: naive CD4+ T cells from PBMCs. Every receptor here comes from a man aged 18-30 years in good health. Some clones in this sample may be carry-over from other donors' samples. Each CDR3 is given with its conserved first and last residue. A D gene is named only where the DNA matches it firmly. Size is stated for part of the rows, as once, few or many counts, or as a class when the clone is expanded.

v_call	j_call	d_call	clone_size	cdr3_nt	cdr3_aa
TRBV13	TRBJ1-2	TRBD1	-	TGTGCCAGCAGCTTGGACAGGGCGAGGGGCTACACCTTC	CASSLDRARGYTF
TRBV5-1	TRBJ2-1	-	-	TGCGCCAGCAGCTTTGCCAGGGGATACAATGAGCAGTTCTTC	CASSFARGYNEQFF
TRBV18	TRBJ2-7	TRBD1	-	TGTGCCAGCTCACCGCAGGGGGCCTCCTACGAGCAGTACTTC	CASSPQGASYEQYF
TRBV5-6	TRBJ1-1	-	-	TGTGCCAGCAGCCTTTTCGGGGGGGTCCTACTGAAGAACACTGAAGCTTTCTTT	CASSLFGGVLLKNTEAFF
TRBV7-9	TRBJ2-3	-	-	TGTGCCAGCAGCTTATTTTACGATAGGGAGCATACGCAGTATTTT	CASSLFYDREHTQYF
TRBV6-5	TRBJ2-7	TRBD2	-	TGTGCCAGCCAAGGGAGGGGTGGCGAGCAGTACTTC	CASQGRGGEQYF
TRBV6-5	TRBJ2-2	-	-	TGTGCCAGCAGTTATAGAGAGACGGTGAACACCGGGGAGCTGTTTTTT	CASSYRETVNTGELFF
TRBV28	TRBJ2-5	-	-	TGTGCCAGCAGACTTGGGGCGGCCCAAGAGACCCAGTACTTC	CASRLGAAQETQYF
TRBV18	TRBJ1-3	-	-	TGTGCCAGCTCACCGCAGAGACAGACTAACACCATATATTTT	CASSPQRQTNTIYF
TRBV5-1	TRBJ2-7	-	-	TGCGCCAGCAGCCCTACCTACGAGCAGTACTTC	CASSPTYEQYF
TRBV19	TRBJ2-3	TRBD2	-	TGTGCCAGTAGTATAGATGACCCCGGACTAGCGGGAAGTCGGAATACGCAGTATTTT	CASSIDDPGLAGSRNTQYF
TRBV6-5	TRBJ2-5	-	-	TGTGCCAGCAGTTACGACGGGTCCCAAGAGACCCAGTACTTC	CASSYDGSQETQYF
TRBV7-9	TRBJ2-7	-	-	TGTGCCAGCAGCCCCCGTCAGGAGTCCTACGAGCAGTACTTC	CASSPRQESYEQYF
TRBV28	TRBJ2-1	TRBD2	-	TGTGCCAGCAGTAACTTCGGACTAGCGGGAGGCAAGTCCTACAATGAGCAGTTCTTC	CASSNFGLAGGKSYNEQFF
TRBV28	TRBJ1-1	TRBD1	-	TGTGCCAGCACCCCGGGACAGGGGAACACTGAAGCTTTCTTT	CASTPGQGNTEAFF
TRBV29-1	TRBJ2-7	TRBD2	-	TGCAGCGTGGGGCCGGGACTAGCGGCAAGGGAGGACGAGCAGTACTTC	CSVGPGLAAREDEQYF
TRBV28	TRBJ1-1	-	few	TGTGCCAGCAGTTTAACAGGTGAAGCTTTCTTT	CASSLTGEAFF
TRBV9	TRBJ1-4	TRBD1	-	TGTGCCAGCAGTAAGACAGGGTACTTGAGAGAAAAACTGTTTTTT	CASSKTGYLREKLFF
TRBV5-1	TRBJ2-2	-	-	TGCGCCAGCAGCAAGGACCCCCTTGGTAACACCGGGGAGCTGTTTTTT	CASSKDPLGNTGELFF
TRBV9	TRBJ2-5	TRBD1	-	TGTGCCAGCAGCGTAAGGGGACAGGGAGGGGAGGAGACCCAGTACTTC	CASSVRGQGGEETQYF
TRBV5-1	TRBJ2-5	TRBD1	-	TGCGCCAGCAGCACCCTCGGGACAGTTCAAGAGACCCAGTACTTC	CASSTLGTVQETQYF
TRBV5-6	TRBJ1-1	-	-	TGTGCCAGCAGCTTAAGGGACCAAGAAGCTTTCTTT	CASSLRDQEAFF
TRBV4-1	TRBJ2-3	TRBD2	-	TGCGCCAGCAGCCAACCGACTAGCGGGGATACGCAGTATTTT	CASSQPTSGDTQYF
TRBV4-1	TRBJ2-7	TRBD2	-	TGCGCCAGCAGCCAAGAAAACAGCGGGAGTGAAGAGCAGTACTTC	CASSQENSGSEEQYF
TRBV25-1	TRBJ2-1	-	-	TGTGCCAGCAGTGAATTCGGAGGTGAGCAGTTCTTC	CASSEFGGEQFF
TRBV29-1	TRBJ1-1	-	-	TGCAGCGTTGAGTGGGCAGGGACTGAAGCTTTCTTT	CSVEWAGTEAFF
TRBV7-9	TRBJ2-3	TRBD1	-	TGTGCCAGCAGCCAGGGGGCGAAGGTGATAGATACGCAGTATTTT	CASSQGAKVIDTQYF
TRBV2	TRBJ1-5	TRBD1	once	TGTGCCAGCTGTGCTGGACAGGGGAGCAATCAGCCCCAGCATTTT	CASCAGQGSNQPQHF
TRBV6-6	TRBJ2-1	TRBD2	-	TGTGCCAGCAGTTACCCCGGAATAGCGGGAGGCCCCAGGAAGTTCTTC	CASSYPGIAGGPRKFF
TRBV30	TRBJ1-1	-	-	TGTGCCTGGAGGCGGGGGCCGGCGAACACTGAAGCTTTCTTT	CAWRRGPANTEAFF